One sample yielded the 7 T cell receptor beta chains listed below, sequenced in a study of identical twins (dated by TCRdb to the mid-2010s). Library preparation employed 5' RACE. The run used an Illumina HiSeq 2000. The public reads were quality trimmed at Q25 with fastp and then assembled into clones with MiXCR by TCRdb, keeping productive beta chains. Every distinct CDR3 protein forms one entry, paired with its most common genes and DNA. This sample holds around 100,000 distinct CDR3 sequences; 5.9% were observed only once. The ten largest clonotypes hold around 12% of the sample. Specimen: memory T cells sorted from blood. Read against the paper, the sample's cell subset or site label means: CD45RO+ enriched T cells. These receptor sequences come from a woman aged 50 to 60 in good health.

This clonotype came up many times. The genes are TRBV12-3 or TRBV12-4 and TRBJ2-3; TRBD2 aligns across 7 bases. The CDR3 length is 12 residues. CDR3: CAASGLTDTQYF. As DNA, the CDR3 is TGTGCGGCTAGCGGCCTCACAGATACGCAGTATTTT.

This clonotype was detected many times. The chain employs TRBV14 and TRBJ2-3; a possible D gene is TRBD2 (5 bases). Germline V gene lookup returns CDR1 SGHDN and CDR2 FVKESK. Trimming shortened V by 0 bases and J by 3 bases, and 16 bases separated the two germline ends. The CDR3 contains 17 residues. The DNA of the CDR3 is TGTGCCAGCAGCCAAGAGACGTTCGGACTGACAACAGATACGCAGTATTTT. This translates into CASSQETFGLTTDTQYF.

There are a few counts of this clonotype. The chain couples TRBV20-1 to TRBJ1-1; the D gene is possibly TRBD1 (6 bases). This CDR3 comprises 13 residues. V lost 5 bases, J lost 5 bases, and 15 bases lay in between. Germline lookup yields CDR1 DFQATT and CDR2 SNEGSKA (reference sequence). CDR3 DNA: TGCAGTGCTGGGGGGGGCCGGTGGACTGAAGCTTTCTTT. It translates to CSAGGGRWTEAFF.

Only one count was recorded for this clonotype. The chain recombines TRBV20-1 with TRBJ2-1, with a weak D call TRBD2 (5 bases). Germline V gene lookup returns CDR1 DFQATT and CDR2 SNEGSKA (reference sequence). V lost 1 base and J 8 bases, leaving 12 bases between the germline ends. CDR3 length equals 13 residues. In DNA, the CDR3 is TGCAGTGCTAGAGTTCCATACGGGGATGAGCAGTTCTTC. Amino acids: CSARVPYGDEQFF.

In this sample, this clonotype turned up many times. The chain joins TRBV12-3 or TRBV12-4 to TRBJ1-6, with D perhaps TRBD1 (5 bases). The CDR3 spans 15 residues. V shed 1 base and J shed 6 bases, with 10 bases lying between them. The DNA of the CDR3 is TGTGCCAGCAGTTTAGGGGTCGGGGCTAATTCACCCCTCCACTTT. Translation: CASSLGVGANSPLHF.

This clonotype appeared a few times. The rearrangement joins TRBV20-1 to TRBJ2-1, with 9 bases that match TRBD2. CDR3 length equals 16 residues. Germline V lookup: CDR1 DFQATT, CDR2 SNEGSKA (reference sequence). Losses at the gene ends were 0 bases for V and 2 bases for J; bases not matched to a gene: 5. The CDR3 DNA reads TGCAGTGCTAGAGATCCCCTAGCGGGACCCTACAATGAGCAGTTCTTC. Protein: CSARDPLAGPYNEQFF.

This clonotype was observed at least ten times. This chain uses TRBV7-9 with TRBJ2-3, with 7 bases fitting TRBD1. The V and J ends lost 3 bases and 4 bases, in that order; junction bases with no gene match: 10. Germline-derived CDR1 and CDR2 are SEHNR and FQNEAQ (reference sequence). The CDR3 has 16 residues. CDR3 sequence reads: CASSFPSGTVSDTQYF. CDR3 nucleotides: TGTGCCAGCAGCTTTCCTTCCGGGACAGTGTCAGATACGCAGTATTTT.